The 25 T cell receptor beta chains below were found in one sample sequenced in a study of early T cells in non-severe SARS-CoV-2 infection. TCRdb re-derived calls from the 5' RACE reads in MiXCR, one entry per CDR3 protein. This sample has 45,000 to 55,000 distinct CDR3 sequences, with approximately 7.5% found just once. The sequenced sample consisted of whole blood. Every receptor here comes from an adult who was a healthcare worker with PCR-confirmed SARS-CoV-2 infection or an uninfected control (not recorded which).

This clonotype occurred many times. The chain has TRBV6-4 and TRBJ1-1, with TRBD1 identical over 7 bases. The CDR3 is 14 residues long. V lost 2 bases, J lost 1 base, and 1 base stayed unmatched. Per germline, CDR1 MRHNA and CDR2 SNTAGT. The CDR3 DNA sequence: TGTGCCAGCAGTGACGGGACAGAGAACACTGAAGCTTTCTTT. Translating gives CASSDGTENTEAFF.

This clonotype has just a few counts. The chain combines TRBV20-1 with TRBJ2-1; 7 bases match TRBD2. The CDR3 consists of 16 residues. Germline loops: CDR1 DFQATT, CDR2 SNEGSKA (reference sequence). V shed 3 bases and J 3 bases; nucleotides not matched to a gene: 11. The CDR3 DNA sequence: TGCAGTGCTAGCACCCCCGGGCAGCGGGGCTACAATGAGCAGTTCTTC. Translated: CSASTPGQRGYNEQFF.

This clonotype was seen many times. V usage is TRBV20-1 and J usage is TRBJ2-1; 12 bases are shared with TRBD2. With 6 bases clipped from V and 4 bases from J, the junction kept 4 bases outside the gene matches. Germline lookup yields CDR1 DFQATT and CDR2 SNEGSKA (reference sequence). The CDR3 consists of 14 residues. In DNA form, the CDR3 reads TGCAGTGCACCTACTAGCGGGGGGTACAATGAGCAGTTCTTC. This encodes CSAPTSGGYNEQFF.

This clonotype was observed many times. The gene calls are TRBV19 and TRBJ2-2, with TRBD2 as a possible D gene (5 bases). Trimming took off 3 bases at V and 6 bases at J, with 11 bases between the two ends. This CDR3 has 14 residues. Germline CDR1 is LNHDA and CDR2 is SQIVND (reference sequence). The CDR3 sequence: CASSIGQEAGELFF. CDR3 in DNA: TGTGCCAGTAGTATTGGGCAGGAGGCCGGGGAGCTGTTTTTT. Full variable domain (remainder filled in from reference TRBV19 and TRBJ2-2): DGGITQSPKYLFRKEGQNVTLSCEQNLNHDAMYWYRQDPGQGLRLIYYSQIVNDFQKGDIAEGYSVSREKKESFPLTVTSAQKNPTAFYLCASSIGQEAGELFFGEGSRLTVL.

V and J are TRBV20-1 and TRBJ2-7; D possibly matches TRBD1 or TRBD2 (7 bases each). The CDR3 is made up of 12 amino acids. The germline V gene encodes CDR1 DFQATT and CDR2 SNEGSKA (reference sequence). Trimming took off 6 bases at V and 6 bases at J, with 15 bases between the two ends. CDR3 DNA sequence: TGCAGTGCCGAGGGCAGGGGGGGCGAGCAGTACTTC. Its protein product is CSAEGRGGEQYF.

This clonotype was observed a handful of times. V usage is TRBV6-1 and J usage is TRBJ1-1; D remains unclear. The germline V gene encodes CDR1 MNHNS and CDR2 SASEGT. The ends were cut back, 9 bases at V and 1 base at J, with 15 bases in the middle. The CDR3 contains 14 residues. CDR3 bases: TGTGCCAGTCGAACGGAACGGTGGAACACTGAAGCTTTCTTT. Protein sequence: CASRTERWNTEAFF.

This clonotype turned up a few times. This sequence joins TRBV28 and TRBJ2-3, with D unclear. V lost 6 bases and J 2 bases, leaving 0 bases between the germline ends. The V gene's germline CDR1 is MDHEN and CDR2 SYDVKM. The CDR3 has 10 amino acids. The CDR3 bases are TGTGCCAGCAGCACAGATACGCAGTATTTT. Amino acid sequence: CASSTDTQYF.

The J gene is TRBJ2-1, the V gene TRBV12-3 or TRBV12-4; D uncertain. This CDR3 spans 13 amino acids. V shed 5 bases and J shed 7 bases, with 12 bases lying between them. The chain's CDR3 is CASSKPEENEQFF. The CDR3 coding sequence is TGTGCCAGCAGTAAGCCCGAGGAAAATGAGCAGTTCTTC.

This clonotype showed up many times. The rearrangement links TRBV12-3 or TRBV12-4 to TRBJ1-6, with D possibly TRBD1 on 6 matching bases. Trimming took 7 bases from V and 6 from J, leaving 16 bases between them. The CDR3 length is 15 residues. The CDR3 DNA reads TGTGCCAGCACTTCAACGGGGGCACGTAATTCACCCCTCCACTTT. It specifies CASTSTGARNSPLHF.

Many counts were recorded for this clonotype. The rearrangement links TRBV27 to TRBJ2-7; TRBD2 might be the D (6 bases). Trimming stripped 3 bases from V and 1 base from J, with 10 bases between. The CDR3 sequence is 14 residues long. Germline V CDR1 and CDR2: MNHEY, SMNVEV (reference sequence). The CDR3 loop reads CASSFAEGSYEQYF. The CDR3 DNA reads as TGTGCCAGCAGTTTCGCGGAGGGATCCTACGAGCAGTACTTC.

The CDR3 bases are TGTGCCAGCAGCCCACCCGGGACAGGGGCTGGCTACACCTTC. As protein: CASSPPGTGAGYTF. The V and J genes are TRBV7-9 and TRBJ1-2, with 10 bases aligning to TRBD1. V dropped 5 bases and J dropped 7; count of bases not matched to a gene: 7. Per germline, CDR1 SEHNR and CDR2 FQNEAQ (reference sequence). This CDR3 has 14 residues.

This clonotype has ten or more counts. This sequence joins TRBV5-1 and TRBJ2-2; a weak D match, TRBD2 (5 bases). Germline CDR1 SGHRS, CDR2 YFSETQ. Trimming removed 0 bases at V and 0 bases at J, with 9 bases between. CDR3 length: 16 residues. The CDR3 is CASSLAPGSNTGELFF. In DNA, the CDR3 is TGCGCCAGCAGCTTGGCCCCGGGATCGAACACCGGGGAGCTGTTTTTT.

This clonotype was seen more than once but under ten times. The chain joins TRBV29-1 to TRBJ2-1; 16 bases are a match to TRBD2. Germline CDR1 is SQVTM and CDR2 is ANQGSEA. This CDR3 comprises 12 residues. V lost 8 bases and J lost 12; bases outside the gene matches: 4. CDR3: CSSGLAGGRQFF. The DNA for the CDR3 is TGCAGCTCGGGACTAGCGGGGGGGAGGCAGTTCTTC.

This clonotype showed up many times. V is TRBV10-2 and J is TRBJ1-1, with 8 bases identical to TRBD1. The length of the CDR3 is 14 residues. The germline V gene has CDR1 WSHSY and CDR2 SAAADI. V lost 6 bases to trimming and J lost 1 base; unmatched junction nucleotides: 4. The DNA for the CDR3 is TGCGCCAGCAGGGACAGGGTATCGAACACTGAAGCTTTCTTT. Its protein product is CASRDRVSNTEAFF.

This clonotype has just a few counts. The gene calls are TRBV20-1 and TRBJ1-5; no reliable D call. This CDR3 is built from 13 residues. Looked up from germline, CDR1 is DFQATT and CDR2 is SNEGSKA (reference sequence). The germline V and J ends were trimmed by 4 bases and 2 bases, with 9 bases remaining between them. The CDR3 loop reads CSATAFRNQPQHF. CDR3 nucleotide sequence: TGCAGTGCTACAGCCTTCCGCAATCAGCCCCAGCATTTT.

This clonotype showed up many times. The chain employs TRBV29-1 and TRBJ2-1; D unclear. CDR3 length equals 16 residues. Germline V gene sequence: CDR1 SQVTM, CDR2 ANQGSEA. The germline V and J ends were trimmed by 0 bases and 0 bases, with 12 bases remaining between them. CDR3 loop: CSVEDAGPFSYNEQFF. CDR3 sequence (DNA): TGCAGCGTTGAAGACGCCGGACCCTTCTCCTACAATGAGCAGTTCTTC.

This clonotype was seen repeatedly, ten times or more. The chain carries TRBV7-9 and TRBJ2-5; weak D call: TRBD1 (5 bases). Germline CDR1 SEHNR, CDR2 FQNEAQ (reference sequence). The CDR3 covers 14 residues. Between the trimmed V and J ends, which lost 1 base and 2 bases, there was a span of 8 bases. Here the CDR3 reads CASSLETAQETQYF. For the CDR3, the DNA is TGTGCCAGCAGCTTAGAGACAGCACAAGAGACCCAGTACTTC.

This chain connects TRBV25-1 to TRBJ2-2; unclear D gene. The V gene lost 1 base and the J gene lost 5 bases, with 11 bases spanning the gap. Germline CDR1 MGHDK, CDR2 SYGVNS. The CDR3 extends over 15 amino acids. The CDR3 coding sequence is TGTGCCAGCAGTGAATTGTCTAGGGCGACCGGGGAGCTGTTTTTT. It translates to CASSELSRATGELFF. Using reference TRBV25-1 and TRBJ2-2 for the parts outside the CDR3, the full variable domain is EADIYQTPRYLVIGTGKKITLECSQTMGHDKMYWYQQDPGMELHLIHYSYGVNSTEKGDLSSESTVSRIRTEHFPLTLESARPSHTSQYLCASSELSRATGELFFGEGSRLTVL.

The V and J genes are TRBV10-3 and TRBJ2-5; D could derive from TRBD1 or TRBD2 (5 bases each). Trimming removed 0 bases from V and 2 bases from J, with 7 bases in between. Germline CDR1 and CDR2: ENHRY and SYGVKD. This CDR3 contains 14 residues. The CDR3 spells CAISESRGQETQYF. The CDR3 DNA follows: TGTGCCATCAGTGAGTCGAGGGGTCAAGAGACCCAGTACTTC.

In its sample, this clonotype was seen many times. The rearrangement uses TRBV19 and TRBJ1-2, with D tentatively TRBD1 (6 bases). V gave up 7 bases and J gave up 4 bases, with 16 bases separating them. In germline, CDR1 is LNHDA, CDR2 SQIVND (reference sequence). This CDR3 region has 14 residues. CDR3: CASILSDSAYGYTF. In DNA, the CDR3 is TGTGCCAGTATCTTATCGGACAGCGCCTATGGCTACACCTTC. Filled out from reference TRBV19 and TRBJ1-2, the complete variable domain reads DGGITQSPKYLFRKEGQNVTLSCEQNLNHDAMYWYRQDPGQGLRLIYYSQIVNDFQKGDIAEGYSVSREKKESFPLTVTSAQKNPTAFYLCASILSDSAYGYTFGSGTRLTVV.

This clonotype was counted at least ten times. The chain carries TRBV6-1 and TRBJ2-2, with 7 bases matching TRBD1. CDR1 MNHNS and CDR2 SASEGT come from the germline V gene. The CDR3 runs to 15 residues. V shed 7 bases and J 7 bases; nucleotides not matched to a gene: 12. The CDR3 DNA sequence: TGTGCCAGCATCTCTTGGGACAGCCGGAACGGGGAGCTGTTTTTT. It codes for CASISWDSRNGELFF.

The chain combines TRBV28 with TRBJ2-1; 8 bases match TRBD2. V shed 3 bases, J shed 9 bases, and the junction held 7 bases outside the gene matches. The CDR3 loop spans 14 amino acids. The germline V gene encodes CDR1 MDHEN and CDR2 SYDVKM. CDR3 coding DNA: TGTGCCAGCAGTTTGGGACTAGTGCTCGTTGAGCAGTTCTTC. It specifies CASSLGLVLVEQFF.

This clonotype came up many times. CDR3 residues: CASSSVPIGAYGYTF. The DNA for the CDR3 is TGTGCCAGCAGTTCTGTACCCATCGGGGCCTATGGCTACACCTTC. The chain recombines TRBV6-6 with TRBJ1-2, with D possibly being TRBD1 (5 bases). The CDR3 contains 15 residues. V was trimmed by 4 bases and J by 4 bases, leaving 16 bases between them. Germline V CDR1 and CDR2: MNHNY, SVGAGI (reference sequence).

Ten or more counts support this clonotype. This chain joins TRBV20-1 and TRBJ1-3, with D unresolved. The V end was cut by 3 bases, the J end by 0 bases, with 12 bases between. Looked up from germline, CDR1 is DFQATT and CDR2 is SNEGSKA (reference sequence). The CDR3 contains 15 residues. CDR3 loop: CSASFGISSGNTIYF. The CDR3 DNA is TGCAGTGCTAGTTTTGGGATCTCCTCTGGAAACACCATATATTTT.

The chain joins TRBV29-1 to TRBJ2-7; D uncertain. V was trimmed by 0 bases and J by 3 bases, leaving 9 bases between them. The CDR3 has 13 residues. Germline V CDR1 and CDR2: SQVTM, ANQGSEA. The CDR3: CSVEDHDGYEQYF. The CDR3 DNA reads TGCAGCGTTGAAGATCATGACGGCTACGAGCAGTACTTC.